This record concerns one T cell receptor beta chain sequence. Its matching antigen is unknown. With a J-beta primer mix and a sample-barcoded 5' primer, a second PCR ran roughly 6 to 12 cycles. TCRdb re-derived calls from the 5' RACE reads in MiXCR, one entry per CDR3 protein. The table records 600,000 to 1,000,000 distinct CDR3 sequences, roughly 60% of them present only once. Every donor provided roughly 10 milliliters of peripheral blood. Each sample used at least 6 million PBMCs. Per sample, no less than 5.5 micrograms of total RNA were extracted. Trimming removed 8 bases at V and 6 bases at J, with 20 bases between. Germline lookup yields CDR1 SNHLY and CDR2 FYNNEI. The CDR3 extends over 14 amino acids. The data originate from a study of blood T cells in healthy people across ages. Study observations and caveats: Greater diversity and more naive CD4+ cells were seen in long-lived donors than in aged donors.

The chain is built from TRBV2 and TRBJ2-7, with a possible D match to TRBD2 (6 bases). Sequencing was done on a sample of blood. This clonotype was sampled from a man aged 25 to 40 in good health. The CDR3 bases are TGTGCCAGCGCTTTGGCCGGCGGGGAGCGCGAGCAGTACTTC. It yields the protein CASALAGGEREQYF. Complete variable domain (other parts from reference TRBV2 and TRBJ2-7): EPEVTQTPSHQVTQMGQEVILRCVPISNHLYFYWYRQILGQKVEFLVSFYNNEISEKSEIFDDQFSVERPDGSNFTLKIRSTKLEDSAMYFCASALAGGEREQYFGPGTRLTVT.